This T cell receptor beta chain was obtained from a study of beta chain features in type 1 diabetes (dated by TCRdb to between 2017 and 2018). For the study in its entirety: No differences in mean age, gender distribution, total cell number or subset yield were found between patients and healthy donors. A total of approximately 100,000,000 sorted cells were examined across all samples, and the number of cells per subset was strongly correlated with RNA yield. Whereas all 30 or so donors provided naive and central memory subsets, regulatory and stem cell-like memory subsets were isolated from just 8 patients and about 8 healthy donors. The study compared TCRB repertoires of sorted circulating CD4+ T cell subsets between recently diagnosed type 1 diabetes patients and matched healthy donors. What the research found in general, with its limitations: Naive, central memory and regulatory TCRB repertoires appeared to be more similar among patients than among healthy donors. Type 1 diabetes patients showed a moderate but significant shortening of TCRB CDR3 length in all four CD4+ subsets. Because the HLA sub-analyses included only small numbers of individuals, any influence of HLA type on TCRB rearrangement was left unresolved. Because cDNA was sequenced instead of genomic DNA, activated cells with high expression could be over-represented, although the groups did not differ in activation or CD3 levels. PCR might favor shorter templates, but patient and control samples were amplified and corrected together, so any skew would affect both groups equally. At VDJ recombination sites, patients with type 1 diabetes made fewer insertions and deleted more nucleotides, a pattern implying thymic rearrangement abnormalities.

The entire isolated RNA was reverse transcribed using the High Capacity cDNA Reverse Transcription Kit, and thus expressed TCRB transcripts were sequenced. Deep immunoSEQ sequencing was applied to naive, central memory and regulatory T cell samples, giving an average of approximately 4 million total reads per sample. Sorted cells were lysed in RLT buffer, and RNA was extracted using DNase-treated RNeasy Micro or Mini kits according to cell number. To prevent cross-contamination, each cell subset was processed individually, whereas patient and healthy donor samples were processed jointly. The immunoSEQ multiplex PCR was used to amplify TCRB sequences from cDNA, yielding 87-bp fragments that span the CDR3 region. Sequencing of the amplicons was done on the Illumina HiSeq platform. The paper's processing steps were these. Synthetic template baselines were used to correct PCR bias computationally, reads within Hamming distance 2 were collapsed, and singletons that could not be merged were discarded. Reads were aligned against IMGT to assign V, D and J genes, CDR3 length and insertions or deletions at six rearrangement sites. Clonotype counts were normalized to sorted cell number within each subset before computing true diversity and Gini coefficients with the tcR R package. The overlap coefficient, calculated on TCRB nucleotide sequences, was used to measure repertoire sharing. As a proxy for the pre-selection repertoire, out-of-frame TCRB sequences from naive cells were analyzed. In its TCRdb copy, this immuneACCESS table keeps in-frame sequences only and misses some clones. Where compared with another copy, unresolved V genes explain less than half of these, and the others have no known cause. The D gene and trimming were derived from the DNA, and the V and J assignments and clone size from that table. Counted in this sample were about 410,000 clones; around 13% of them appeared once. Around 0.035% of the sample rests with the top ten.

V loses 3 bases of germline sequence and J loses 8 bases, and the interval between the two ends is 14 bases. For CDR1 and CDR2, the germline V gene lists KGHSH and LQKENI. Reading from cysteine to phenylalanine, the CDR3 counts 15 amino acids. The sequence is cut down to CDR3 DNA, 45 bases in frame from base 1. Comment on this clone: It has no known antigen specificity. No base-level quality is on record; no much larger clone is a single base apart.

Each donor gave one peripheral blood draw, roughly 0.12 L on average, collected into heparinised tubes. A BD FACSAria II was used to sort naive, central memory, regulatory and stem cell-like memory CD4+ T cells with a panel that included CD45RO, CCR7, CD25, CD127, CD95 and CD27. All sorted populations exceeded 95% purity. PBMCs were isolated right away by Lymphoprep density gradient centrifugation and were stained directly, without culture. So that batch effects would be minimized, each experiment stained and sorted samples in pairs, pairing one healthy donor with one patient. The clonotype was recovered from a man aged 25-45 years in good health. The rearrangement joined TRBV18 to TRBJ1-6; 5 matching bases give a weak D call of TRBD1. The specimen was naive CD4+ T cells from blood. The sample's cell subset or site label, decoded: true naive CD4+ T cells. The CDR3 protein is CASSPGDLYDSPLHF. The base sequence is TGTGCCAGCTCACCGGGGGATCTCTACGATTCACCCCTCCACTTT.